What follows is one T cell receptor (beta chain) and its context. Only a few counts were recorded for this clonotype. The antigen this receptor binds is unknown. Per-base qualities were not stored, and no clone one base away is much larger. The library was built by means of PCR. TCRdb shows the sequencer as Illumina HiSeq 2500. To reduce PCR and sequencing biases, unique molecular identifiers were incorporated into the TCR beta cDNA libraries. Per 1 to 10 million input T cells, some 500,000 cDNA molecules were obtained, such that each molecule approximated one T cell. Patient libraries were prepared and sequenced with the same protocol used for the earlier healthy control dataset. Within a given batch, samples were prepared together, multiplexed and sequenced on the same HiSeq lane. Processing in the source paper ran as follows. Raw barcoded reads were processed with MIGEC, and single-read molecular identifier groups were discarded before consensus assembly and CDR3 extraction. Clonotype tables were post-analysed with VDJtools, and diversity was normalized by down-sampling all datasets to the smallest sample size. Repertoire overlap clustering matched CDR3 amino acid but not nucleotide sequences to correct batch-related cross-sample contamination. The public reads were reprocessed in TCRdb via fastp at Q25 and MiXCR, keeping in-frame beta chains. Rows matching on CDR3 protein sequence are summarized as one entry with the most common DNA and genes. These V and J calls are TCRdb output, not the study's own analysis. In all, the sample holds hundreds of thousands of distinct CDR3 sequences, and roughly three fifths of those were seen once. The top ten constitute around 11% of the sample.

To demonstrate the VDJtools post-analysis software, TCR beta repertoires were profiled from the peripheral blood of roughly 14 young patients with multiple sclerosis. The patients with multiple sclerosis were children and adolescents between about 6 and 16 years of age. The data are from a study of post-analysis software for immune sequencing data (dated by TCRdb to the mid-2010s). Regarding the research as a whole: Recorded disease courses included relapsing-remitting, secondary progressive and progressive-relapsing multiple sclerosis, with some patients lacking subtype annotation. A subset of samples was prepared in parallel using single-end sample barcoding, then pooled and co-amplified after Illumina adapter ligation. Patient repertoires were compared against 11 to 12 previously published healthy control repertoires from donors aged roughly 6 to 27 years. The paper's findings and limits, for the study overall: Significantly higher frequencies in patients than in controls were found for about 5 TRBV segments, including TRBV5-6, TRBV5-1 and TRBV20-1. Strong co-clustering of samples prepared in the same batch was shown by direct clustering with F measure, prompting a batch-effect correction. The control group was slightly older than the multiple sclerosis patient group. Multiple sclerosis patients had significantly lower normalized Chao1 diversity than controls, a result that suggests substantial peripheral T-cell clonal expansion.

CDR3 length: 18 amino acids, cysteine to phenylalanine. The retained sequence is limited to the CDR3, 54 bases, with the frame set at the first base. The germline V gene sets CDR1 to SGHVS and CDR2 to FQNEAQ. Trimming at the junction amounts to 5 bases on V and 0 bases on J, and the germline ends lie 17 bases apart. The chain links TRBV7-8 with TRBJ2-6; a tentative D match to TRBD1 spans 5 bases. The sequence came from a girl aged 2-10 years with multiple sclerosis. The specimen sequenced was blood. At the DNA level, the sequence is TGTGCCAGCAGCCTCCGACAGATTGACTTCTCTGGGGCCAACGTCCTGACTTTC. It is translated as CASSLRQIDFSGANVLTF.